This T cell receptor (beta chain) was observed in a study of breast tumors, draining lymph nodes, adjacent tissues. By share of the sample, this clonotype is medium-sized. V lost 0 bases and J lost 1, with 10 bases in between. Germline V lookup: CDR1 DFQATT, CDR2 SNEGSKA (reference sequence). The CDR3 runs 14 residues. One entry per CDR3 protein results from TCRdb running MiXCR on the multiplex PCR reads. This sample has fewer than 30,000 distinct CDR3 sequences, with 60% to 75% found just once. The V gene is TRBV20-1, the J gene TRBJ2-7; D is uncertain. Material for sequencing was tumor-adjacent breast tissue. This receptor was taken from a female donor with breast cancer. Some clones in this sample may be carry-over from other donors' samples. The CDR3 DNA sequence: TGCAGTGCTAGAGATCGTCGAGATTCCTACGAGCAGTACTTC. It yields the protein CSARDRRDSYEQYF.